The rows below give T cell receptor beta chains drawn from one sample of a study of cytomegalovirus exposure and HLA in healthy donors. The assay was immunoSEQ multiplex PCR, and TCRdb's table has in-frame clones only and misses some. This table holds about 210,000 clones, about 85% found once. Sequencing was carried out using PBMCs. Receptor source: a woman in her 50s in good health and CMV-seropositive. Each CDR3 is given with its conserved first and last residue. The D gene is left open where the match is weak. Rows give clone size only sometimes, using once, few, many, or a class for an expanded clone.

clone_size: -; j_call: TRBJ1-2; v_call: TRBV11-2; d_call: -; cdr3_aa: CASSFTEWGYTF; cdr3_nt: TGTGCCAGCAGCTTTACAGAGTGGGGCTACACCTTC
clone_size: -; j_call: TRBJ1-1; v_call: TRBV15; d_call: TRBD1; cdr3_aa: CATSRMEDRDTEAFF; cdr3_nt: TGTGCCACCAGCAGAATGGAAGACAGGGACACTGAAGCTTTCTTT
clone_size: few; j_call: TRBJ2-2; v_call: TRBV19; d_call: TRBD1; cdr3_aa: CASSQKGQGATGELFF; cdr3_nt: TGTGCCAGTAGCCAAAAGGGACAGGGTGCCACCGGGGAGCTGTTTTTT
clone_size: once; j_call: TRBJ1-1; v_call: TRBV30; d_call: TRBD1; cdr3_aa: CAWSTTGEAFF; cdr3_nt: TGTGCCTGGAGTACGACAGGGGAAGCTTTCTTT
clone_size: -; j_call: TRBJ1-2; v_call: TRBV5-4; d_call: TRBD1; cdr3_aa: CASSSTGTYGYTF; cdr3_nt: TGTGCCAGCAGCTCGACAGGGACGTATGGCTACACCTTC
clone_size: -; j_call: TRBJ2-3; v_call: TRBV5-1; d_call: TRBD2; cdr3_aa: CASSLEGLAGGGTDTQYF; cdr3_nt: TGCGCCAGCAGCTTGGAAGGACTAGCGGGGGGAGGCACAGATACGCAGTATTTT
clone_size: -; j_call: TRBJ1-6; v_call: TRBV9; d_call: -; cdr3_aa: CASSEAGTLYSPLHF; cdr3_nt: TGTGCCAGCAGCGAAGCCGGGACACTTTATTCACCCCTCCACTTT
clone_size: -; j_call: TRBJ2-5; v_call: TRBV28; d_call: -; cdr3_aa: CASSSRQGRGETQYF; cdr3_nt: TGTGCCAGCAGTTCGAGGCAGGGGCGCGGGGAGACCCAGTACTTC
clone_size: -; j_call: TRBJ1-1; v_call: TRBV7-9; d_call: -; cdr3_aa: CSSSSEQGGAFF; cdr3_nt: TGTTCCAGCAGCTCCGAACAGGGAGGGGCTTTCTTT
clone_size: -; j_call: TRBJ1-2; v_call: TRBV27; d_call: TRBD1; cdr3_aa: CASSGLGTGVNYGYTF; cdr3_nt: TGTGCCAGCAGTGGACTAGGGACAGGGGTGAACTATGGCTACACCTTC
clone_size: few; j_call: TRBJ2-3; v_call: TRBV10-3; d_call: TRBD2; cdr3_aa: CAISESGTSKDTQYF; cdr3_nt: TGTGCCATCAGTGAATCCGGGACTAGCAAAGATACGCAGTATTTT
clone_size: -; j_call: TRBJ2-4; v_call: TRBV19; d_call: -; cdr3_aa: CASSMFPGLAKNIQYF; cdr3_nt: TGTGCCAGTAGTATGTTCCCAGGCCTAGCCAAAAACATTCAGTACTTC
clone_size: -; j_call: TRBJ2-5; v_call: TRBV2; d_call: TRBD1; cdr3_aa: CASSEARADRVRETQYF; cdr3_nt: TGTGCCAGCAGTGAAGCCCGTGCGGACAGGGTGCGAGAGACCCAGTACTTC
clone_size: -; j_call: TRBJ2-1; v_call: TRBV7-2; d_call: -; cdr3_aa: CASSLALDGGEQFF; cdr3_nt: TGTGCCAGCAGCTTAGCGCTGGATGGCGGTGAGCAGTTCTTC
clone_size: -; j_call: TRBJ2-1; v_call: TRBV5-1; d_call: TRBD1; cdr3_aa: CASSFSLGQGGYEQFF; cdr3_nt: TGCGCCAGCAGCTTTTCGTTGGGACAGGGGGGTTATGAGCAGTTCTTC
clone_size: -; j_call: TRBJ1-4; v_call: TRBV5-4; d_call: -; cdr3_aa: CASSYTGSGGEKLFF; cdr3_nt: TGTGCCAGCAGCTACACGGGTTCTGGAGGAGAAAAACTGTTTTTT
clone_size: few; j_call: TRBJ1-5; v_call: TRBV4-1; d_call: -; cdr3_aa: CASSPIGQPQHF; cdr3_nt: TGCGCCAGCAGCCCGATCGGTCAGCCCCAGCATTTT
clone_size: -; j_call: TRBJ2-1; v_call: TRBV28; d_call: -; cdr3_aa: CASRTEYNEQFF; cdr3_nt: TGTGCCAGCAGGACAGAATACAATGAGCAGTTCTTC
clone_size: -; j_call: TRBJ1-4; v_call: TRBV28; d_call: -; cdr3_aa: CASRRGGVETTNEKLFF; cdr3_nt: TGTGCCAGCAGAAGGGGCGGGGTCGAAACAACTAATGAAAAACTGTTTTTT
clone_size: -; j_call: TRBJ2-7; v_call: TRBV6-4; d_call: TRBD1; cdr3_aa: CASNSGTGVDEQYF; cdr3_nt: TGTGCCAGCAATTCCGGGACAGGGGTTGACGAGCAGTACTTC
clone_size: -; j_call: TRBJ1-4; v_call: TRBV18; d_call: -; cdr3_aa: CASSPAANEKLFF; cdr3_nt: TGTGCCAGCTCACCGGCGGCTAATGAAAAACTGTTTTTT
clone_size: -; j_call: TRBJ2-4; v_call: TRBV6-1; d_call: -; cdr3_aa: CASRGRRGLKNIQYF; cdr3_nt: TGTGCCAGCAGGGGGCGGCGGGGGCTCAAAAACATTCAGTACTTC
clone_size: -; j_call: TRBJ1-1; v_call: TRBV6-5; d_call: TRBD1; cdr3_aa: CASRQGQNTEAFF; cdr3_nt: TGTGCCAGCCGACAGGGGCAGAACACTGAAGCTTTCTTT
clone_size: few; j_call: TRBJ2-7; v_call: TRBV11-2; d_call: -; cdr3_aa: CASSPSWGDSSYEQYF; cdr3_nt: TGTGCCAGCAGCCCCTCCTGGGGGGACAGCTCCTACGAGCAGTACTTC
clone_size: -; j_call: TRBJ1-4; v_call: TRBV19; d_call: -; cdr3_aa: CASSISRENEKLFF; cdr3_nt: TGTGCCAGTAGTATCTCCAGGGAAAATGAAAAACTGTTTTTT